This TCR beta chain was profiled in a study of T-cell memory formation after mild COVID-19. General study findings and limits: Contracting clones localized mainly to CM and EM when CD4+ and mainly to EMRA when CD8+.

From germline, CDR1 is MNHEY and CDR2 SVGAGI. This CDR3 region has 13 residues. Deletions cut 6 bases from V and 5 bases from J, with 12 bases between. Concerning this clonotype itself: What it binds is not known.

TCRdb fed the 5' RACE reads into MiXCR, producing one record per CDR3 protein. The sample lists fewer than 550,000 distinct CDR3 sequences; 20% were seen once. The chain carries TRBV6-5 and TRBJ2-3; D gene unclear. The origin of this receptor is an adult woman who had mild COVID-19 (a few samples of this study predate the infection). Cell type and time point are not known. Sequenced input: PBMCs or a T cell subset sorted from them (not recorded which). The CDR3 region has the DNA TGTGCCAGCAGCAGTACATGGAAAGATACGCAGTATTTT. This encodes CASSSTWKDTQYF.